These 11 T cell receptor beta chains share one sample of origin, sequenced in a study of CD8+CD57+ T cells in acquired aplastic anemia. Profiles of TCR beta VDJ and CDR3 were generated from a genomic DNA template. Using its own MiXCR run on the reads, TCRdb lists one record per CDR3 protein. Counted here are some 410,000 distinct CDR3 sequences, about 70% occurring once; the ten biggest clones make up approximately 3.8%. The sequencing input was sorted CD4+, CD8+, or CD8+CD57+ T cells (not recorded which) from PBMCs. The receptor set was obtained from a human donor in good health, serving as a control.

This clonotype was seen more than once but under ten times. The chain's CDR3 is CAWGTHTEAFF. In DNA form, the CDR3 reads TGTGCCTGGGGGACTCACACTGAAGCTTTCTTT. The V call is TRBV30, the J call TRBJ1-1, with D possibly being TRBD1 (5 bases). V was clipped by 5 bases and J by 3 bases, with 7 bases between them. CDR3 length: 11 amino acids. Germline V gene sequence: CDR1 GTSNPN, CDR2 SVGIG (reference sequence).

This clonotype was detected once. The V and J genes are TRBV20-1 and TRBJ2-3; perhaps TRBD2 as D (5 bases). V lost 3 bases and J lost 2, with 15 bases in between. This CDR3 is built from 15 residues. CDR1 DFQATT and CDR2 SNEGSKA come from the germline V gene (reference sequence). CDR3 bases: TGCAGTGCTAGGCCGGGGAATCGCTACACAGATACGCAGTATTTT. It specifies CSARPGNRYTDTQYF.

The rearrangement uses TRBV19 and TRBJ1-1, with a tentative D call TRBD1 (5 bases). Trimming stripped 7 bases from V and 8 bases from J, with 26 bases between. The V gene's germline CDR1 is LNHDA and CDR2 SQIVND (reference sequence). The CDR3 covers 16 residues. The CDR3 DNA reads TGTGCCAGTATGAGGGGTGTAGGAACAGCGCCACAAGAAGCTTTCTTT. It codes for CASMRGVGTAPQEAFF.

Concerning this clonotype itself: A junction boundary mismatches the germline segment, possibly from a read error. CDR3 nucleotides: TGTGCCAGCGGTGAATCGCTTGGTTTGAGGGGTAGTGACTACACCTTC. This codes for CASGESLGLRGSDYTF. This chain uses TRBV25-1 with TRBJ1-2; tentative D call: TRBD1 (5 bases). This CDR3 contains 16 residues. Germline assignment: CDR1 MGHDK and CDR2 SYGVNS.

The rearrangement links TRBV25-1 to TRBJ2-4; D unresolved. Germline-derived CDR1 and CDR2 are MGHDK and SYGVNS. The CDR3 consists of 14 residues. Trimming took off 1 base at V and 7 bases at J, with 11 bases between the two ends. The CDR3 DNA is TGTGCCAGCAGTGAATCTGGCAGTTCGAACATTCAGTACTTC. Its translation is CASSESGSSNIQYF. Filled out from reference TRBV25-1 and TRBJ2-4, the complete variable domain reads EADIYQTPRYLVIGTGKKITLECSQTMGHDKMYWYQQDPGMELHLIHYSYGVNSTEKGDLSSESTVSRIRTEHFPLTLESARPSHTSQYLCASSESGSSNIQYFGAGTRLSVL.

J is TRBJ2-7 and V is TRBV7-2; no clear D. V lost 0 bases to trimming and J lost 9 bases, with 18 bases between them. This CDR3 comprises 15 residues. Looked up from germline, CDR1 is SGHTA and CDR2 is FQGNSA. The CDR3 sequence is CASSLAGQRYDVQYF. CDR3 sequence (DNA): TGTGCCAGCAGCTTAGCTGGGCAACGGTACGACGTGCAGTACTTC.

The chain links TRBV19 to TRBJ1-5, with D perhaps matching TRBD1 (6 bases). This CDR3 contains 13 residues. V lost 7 bases and J lost 5, with 12 bases in between. CDR1 and CDR2 (germline): LNHDA, SQIVND (reference sequence). This CDR3 reads CASIQQGYQPQHF. Here the CDR3 DNA reads TGTGCCAGTATTCAACAGGGATATCAGCCCCAGCATTTT.

This chain uses TRBV20-1 with TRBJ2-7, with a weak D call TRBD2 (5 bases). Germline loops: CDR1 DFQATT, CDR2 SNEGSKA (reference sequence). Trimming stripped 6 bases from V and 2 bases from J, with 20 bases between. The CDR3 runs 15 residues. CDR3 residues: CSALKHGNTAYEQYF. The CDR3 DNA is TGCAGTGCCCTGAAACACGGGAACACTGCCTACGAGCAGTACTTC.

Comments on this clonotype: One end of the junction is discordant with germline, which a read error may explain. The V and J genes are TRBV5-4 and TRBJ1-2; tentative D call: TRBD1 (6 bases). This CDR3 contains 16 residues. CDR1 and CDR2 from the germline V gene are SGHNT and YYREEE (reference sequence). The CDR3 DNA reads TGCGCCAGCAGCTCACAAACCGGGACAACTGGATGGGGCTACACCTTC. Encoded protein: CASSSQTGTTGWGYTF. Looking up the rest from reference TRBV5-4 and TRBJ1-2 gives the full variable domain: ETGVTQSPTHLIKTRGQQVTLRCSSQSGHNTVSWYQQALGQGPQFIFQYYREEENGRGNFPPRFSGLQFPNYSSELNVNALELDDSALYLCASSSQTGTTGWGYTFGSGTRLTVV.

The chain joins TRBV11-1 to TRBJ1-5; no firm D call. CDR1 SGHAT and CDR2 FQDESV come from the germline V gene (reference sequence). CDR3 length equals 13 residues. Trimming removed 5 bases from V and 8 bases from J, with 13 bases in between. The CDR3 protein is CASSPRSAEPQHF. As DNA, the CDR3 is TGTGCCAGCAGCCCTAGGTCGGCGGAGCCCCAGCATTTT.

This chain uses TRBV4-3 with TRBJ1-1; D is ambiguous. The CDR3 sequence is 12 residues long. Germline CDR1 reads LGHNA; CDR2 reads YSLEER. The ends were cut back, 8 bases at V and 0 bases at J, with 7 bases in the middle. The CDR3 DNA follows: TGCGCCAGCGAGGGATTGAACACTGAAGCTTTCTTT. Encoded protein: CASEGLNTEAFF.